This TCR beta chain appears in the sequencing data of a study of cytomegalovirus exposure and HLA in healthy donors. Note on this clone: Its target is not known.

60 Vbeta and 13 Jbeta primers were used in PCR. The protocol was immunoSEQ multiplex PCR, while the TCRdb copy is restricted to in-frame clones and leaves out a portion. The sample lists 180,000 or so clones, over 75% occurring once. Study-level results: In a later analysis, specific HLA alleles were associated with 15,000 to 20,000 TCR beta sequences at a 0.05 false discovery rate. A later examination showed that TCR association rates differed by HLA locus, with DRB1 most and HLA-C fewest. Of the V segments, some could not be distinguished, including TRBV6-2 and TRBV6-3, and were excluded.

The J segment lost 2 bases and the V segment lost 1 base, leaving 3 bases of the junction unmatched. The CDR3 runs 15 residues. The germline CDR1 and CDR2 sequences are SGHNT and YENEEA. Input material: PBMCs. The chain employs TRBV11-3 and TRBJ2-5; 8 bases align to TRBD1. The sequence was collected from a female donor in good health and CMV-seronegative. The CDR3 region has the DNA TGTGCCAGCAGCTTAGGGGACAGGATACAAGAGACCCAGTACTTC. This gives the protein CASSLGDRIQETQYF.